One T cell receptor beta chain is described in this entry. In the authors' workflow: Estimation of nucleated cell counts relied on the amplification of reference gene primers. The repertoire was sequenced with immunoSEQ multiplex PCR; TCRdb's copy has only in-frame clones and lacks some. V and J calls and clone size are given by that table; D and trimming were obtained from the DNA. The sample holds roughly 97,000 clones, about three quarters seen once. Germline CDR1 KGHDR, CDR2 SFDVKD. Trimming left V 9 bases short and J 12 bases short, with 14 bases between. The CDR3 totals 11 residues. This entry is derived from a study of blood T cell repertoires in COVID-19. Study as a whole: The origin of the acute and convalescent COVID-19 samples was the United States, Italy and Spain.

This receptor was obtained from a man between 65 and 85 years old with acute or convalescent COVID-19. Sequencing used peripheral blood. J is TRBJ2-1 and V is TRBV24-1; no reliable D call. This CDR3 is CATSTGFRQFF. CDR3 coding DNA: TGTGCCACCTCTACGGGTTTTCGGCAGTTCTTC.